This T cell receptor beta chain was profiled in a study of identifying expanded T cells in peripheral blood (dated by TCRdb to about 2019). Describing the broader study: Four technical replicates, made by sequencing separate aliquots from the same pool of genomic DNA, were compared pairwise.

In the case of this clone: Its antigen is still unknown. Per-base quality was not reported, and no clone a single base away is much larger than it.

The investigation overall reported the following: The authors expected that biological variance in healthy repertoires might rise further over much longer intervals, such as months to years. The binomial model flagged approximately 1.2 differentially abundant clones between technical replicates, compared with 15 to 17 over around 2 weeks and 19 over approximately four weeks. The beta-binomial model significantly reduced the number of clones called differentially abundant and the false-positive rate across all healthy-donor time intervals. Across all healthy donors, variance in clone template counts between two-week samples was found to increase significantly with total template count.

The immunoSEQ Assay, which uses bias-controlled multiplex PCR amplification of genomic DNA, was used to profile TCRbeta CDR3 regions. For the original study's pipeline: The absolute abundance of each unique TCRbeta CDR3 region was quantified after sequences were collapsed and filtered. Differential abundance was tested with a binomial (Fisher-equivalent) model and with a beta-binomial model adding time-dependent variance fitted from healthy donors. Clones with fewer than 5 combined templates were removed, and differential abundance was called for clones with a Benjamini-Hochberg FDR below 0.01. Using the form v = (b*log(k)+a)^2, the beta-binomial variance was modeled as a function of the total template count across the two samples. This immuneACCESS table, as held by TCRdb, lists in-frame sequences with V and J called but not all clones. Of the missing ones, under half trace to an unresolved V gene in checked studies; the others have no known cause. The DNA gave D and trimming, while V, J and clone size come from that table. The sample has 75,000 to 95,000 clones on record, roughly 90% of them singletons. The ten largest clonotypes hold around 2.7% of the sample.

During the collection period, no immune events, such as infections, were documented for the healthy donors. Healthy-donor blood repertoires served as a training cohort to calibrate time-dependent variance in a beta-binomial model of T-cell clone differential abundance. The training cohort was composed of roughly 10 healthy donors, 3 female and 7 male. An age range of about 29 to 70 years, with an average of 43 years, was recorded for the donors. Whole blood was collected from each healthy donor at three time points spaced 2 to 3 weeks apart and obtained from a commercial supplier. For immunosequencing, genomic DNA was extracted from whole blood that had not been sorted. Measured from the cysteine to the phenylalanine, the CDR3 is 16 residues long. Only the CDR3 region is kept as DNA, spanning 48 bases read in frame from base 1. CDR1 and CDR2 were assigned from the germline V gene as SGHNT and YENEEA. V has 5 bases trimmed and J has 3 bases trimmed; junction bases matching no gene number 3.

The sequenced sample was blood. This receptor was obtained from a person aged 18-69 years in good health. This chain joins TRBV11-3 to TRBJ2-3; 15 bases in between match TRBD2. For the CDR3, the sequence is CASSPGTSGRTDTQYF. The bases read TGTGCCAGCAGCCCCGGGACTAGCGGGAGGACAGATACGCAGTATTTT.